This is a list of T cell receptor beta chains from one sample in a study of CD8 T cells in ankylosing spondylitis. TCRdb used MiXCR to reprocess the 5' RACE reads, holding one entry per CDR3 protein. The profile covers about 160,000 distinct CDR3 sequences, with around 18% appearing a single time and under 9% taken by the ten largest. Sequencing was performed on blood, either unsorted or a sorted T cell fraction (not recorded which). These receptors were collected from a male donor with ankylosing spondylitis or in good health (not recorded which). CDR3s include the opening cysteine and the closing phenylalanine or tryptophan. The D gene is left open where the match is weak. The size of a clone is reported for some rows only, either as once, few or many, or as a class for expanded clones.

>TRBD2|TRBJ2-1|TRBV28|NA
TGTGCCAGCAGTTTCGCAGGGAGGGGACTAACCGATAACAATGAGCAGTTCTTC
CASSFAGRGLTDNNEQFF
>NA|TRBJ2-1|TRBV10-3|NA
TGTGCCATCAGTGACGACGGAGGGCGCAGGCATGGGCAGTTCTTC
CAISDDGGRRHGQFF
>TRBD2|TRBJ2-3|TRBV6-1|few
TGTGCCAGCAACCCGGGACTAGCGGATCCTAGCACAGATACGCAGTATTTT
CASNPGLADPSTDTQYF
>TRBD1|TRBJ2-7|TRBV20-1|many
TGCAGTGCTAGAGCCCCCCCGTCGGGTAGGGACAGGGGGCGAGGGCCGTTCGAGCAGTACTTC
CSARAPPSGRDRGRGPFEQYF
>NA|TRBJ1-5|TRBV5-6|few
TGTGCCAGCAGCTTGGGCCCACTGACAGGAAGCAATCAGCCCCAGCATTTT
CASSLGPLTGSNQPQHF
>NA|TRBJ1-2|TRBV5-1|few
TGCGCCAGCAGCGGAGACGGACGGAACTATGGCTACACCTTC
CASSGDGRNYGYTF
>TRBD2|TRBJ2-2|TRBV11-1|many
TGTGCCAGCAGCTCCTCCGGCGGACTAGCGGGCACCGGGGAGCTGTTTTTT
CASSSSGGLAGTGELFF
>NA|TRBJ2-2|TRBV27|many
TGTGCCAGCAGTTTCCGGGGAGGACGGGAGCTGTTTTTT
CASSFRGGRELFF
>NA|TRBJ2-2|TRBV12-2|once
TGTGCAAGTCGCTTAGCGTTTGTAGGCTCCACCGGGGAGCTGTTTTTT
CASRLAFVGSTGELFF
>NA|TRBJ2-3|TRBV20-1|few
TGCAGTGCTAGAGAAGAGGACTTCTCTAGCACAGATACGCAGTATTTT
CSAREEDFSSTDTQYF
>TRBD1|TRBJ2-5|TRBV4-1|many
TGCGCCAGCAGCCACCCCGGACAGGGGCAAGAGACCCAGTACTTC
CASSHPGQGQETQYF
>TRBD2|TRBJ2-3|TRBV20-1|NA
TGCAGTTCGACAACTAGCGGGAGCGGGGCCACAGATACGCAGTATTTT
CSSTTSGSGATDTQYF
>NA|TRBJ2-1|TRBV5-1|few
TGCGCCAGCAGCTCGTTGGGAGCAGGGGATGAGCAGTTCTTC
CASSSLGAGDEQFF
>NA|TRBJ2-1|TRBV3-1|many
TGTGCCAGCAGCCAACCCGGGACCAATGAGCAGTTCTTC
CASSQPGTNEQFF
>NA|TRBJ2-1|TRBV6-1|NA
TGTGCCAGCAGCACAGGGAGCTCCTACAATGAGCAGTTCTTC
CASSTGSSYNEQFF
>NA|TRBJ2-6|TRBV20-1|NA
TGCAGTGCTCAAAGGGGGGCTGGGGCCAACGTCCTGACTTTC
CSAQRGAGANVLTF
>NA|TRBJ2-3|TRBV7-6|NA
TGTGCCAGCAGCTTTACCCTCACAGATACGCAGTATTTT
CASSFTLTDTQYF
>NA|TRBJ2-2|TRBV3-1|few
TGTGCCAGCAGCCAAGGTAGTCGAACCGGGGAGCTGTTTTTT
CASSQGSRTGELFF
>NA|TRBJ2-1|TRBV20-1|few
TGCAGTGCTAGGGCCATAACAGGGATTGAGCAGTTCTTC
CSARAITGIEQFF
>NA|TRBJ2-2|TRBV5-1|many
TGCGCCAGCAGCCCACCTCTGACAGGAACGAACACCGGGGAGCTGTTTTTT
CASSPPLTGTNTGELFF
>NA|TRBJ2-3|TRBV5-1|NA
TGCGCCAGCAGCCTAGGACTCGTACGTAGCACAGATACGCAGTATTTT
CASSLGLVRSTDTQYF
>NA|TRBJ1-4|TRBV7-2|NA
TGTGCCAGCAGCCGTGGGCGGGGGAATGAAAAACTGTTTTTT
CASSRGRGNEKLFF
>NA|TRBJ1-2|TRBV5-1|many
TGCGCCAGCAGCTTGCAAACCGGGTCCTTATATGGCTACACCTTC
CASSLQTGSLYGYTF
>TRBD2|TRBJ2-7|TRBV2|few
TGTGCCAGCAGGACGGGACTAGCGTCCCACGAGCAGTACTTC
CASRTGLASHEQYF
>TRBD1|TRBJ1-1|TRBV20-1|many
TGCAGTGCTATCCGGGACAGGAACACTGAAGCTTTCTTT
CSAIRDRNTEAFF
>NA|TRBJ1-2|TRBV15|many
TGTGCCACCAGCAGAGGAGGGACAAACTATGGCTACACCTTC
CATSRGGTNYGYTF
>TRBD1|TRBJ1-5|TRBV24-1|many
TGTGCCACCAGAGCAGGGGGCGACAGCAATCAGCCCCAGCATTTT
CATRAGGDSNQPQHF
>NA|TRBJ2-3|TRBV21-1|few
TGTGCCAGCAGCAAAGGGACGGGCCACCCAGATACGCAGTATTTT
CASSKGTGHPDTQYF
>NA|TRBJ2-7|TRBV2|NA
TGTGCCAGCAGTGTCCTAGCTGGCTACGAGCAGTACTTC
CASSVLAGYEQYF
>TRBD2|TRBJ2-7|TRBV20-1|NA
TGCAGTGCTCTATCTAGCGGGAGATCCTACGAGCAGTACTTC
CSALSSGRSYEQYF
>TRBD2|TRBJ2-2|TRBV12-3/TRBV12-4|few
TGTGCCAGCAGTTTACTAGCGGTGAACACCGGGGAGCTGTTTTTT
CASSLLAVNTGELFF
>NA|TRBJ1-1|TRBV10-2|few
TGCGCCAGCAGTGAGTCACGGTTAGAAGCTTTCTTT
CASSESRLEAFF
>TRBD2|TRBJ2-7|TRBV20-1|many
TGCAGTGCTCTAGCGGGGGCCACCCTCTACGAGCAGTACTTC
CSALAGATLYEQYF
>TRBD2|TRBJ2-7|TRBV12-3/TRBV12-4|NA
TGTGCCAGCAGTTTACCGAGGACTAGCGGGAGGGCCAGTAGATCCTACGAGCAGTACTTC
CASSLPRTSGRASRSYEQYF
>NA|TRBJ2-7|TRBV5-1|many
TGCGCCAGCAGCTTGGGGGGGACAAAATACGAGCAGTACTTC
CASSLGGTKYEQYF
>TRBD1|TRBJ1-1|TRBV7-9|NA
TGTGCCAGCAGCCCTCGACAGGGGACTCCCACTGAAGCTTTCTTT
CASSPRQGTPTEAFF
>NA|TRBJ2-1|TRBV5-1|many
TGCGCCAGCAGCCTTGGACGACCCACATCGGATGAGCAGTTCTTC
CASSLGRPTSDEQFF
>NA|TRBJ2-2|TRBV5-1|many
TGCGCCAGCAGCTGGACAGGCGGGATGGCCGGGGAGCTGTTTTTT
CASSWTGGMAGELFF
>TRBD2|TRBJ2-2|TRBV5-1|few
TGCGCCAGCAGCGGGGGACTAGGTGCCGGGGAGCTGTTTTTT
CASSGGLGAGELFF
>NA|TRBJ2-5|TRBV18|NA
TGTGCCAGCTCACCCGGACAGCATCAAGAGACCCAGTACTTC
CASSPGQHQETQYF
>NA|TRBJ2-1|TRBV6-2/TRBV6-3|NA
TGTGCCAGCAGTTCCGGGACTACCGTACAGGGTGAGCAGTTCTTC
CASSSGTTVQGEQFF
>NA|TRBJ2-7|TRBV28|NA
TGTGCCAGCAGTTTCTTCAAGGCGCCCAACTACGAGCAGTACTTC
CASSFFKAPNYEQYF
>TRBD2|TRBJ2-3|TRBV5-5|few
TGTGCCAGCACCCATGGGGCTAGCGGGAGACTTACAGATACGCAGTATTTT
CASTHGASGRLTDTQYF
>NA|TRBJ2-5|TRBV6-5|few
TGTGCCAGCAGTTGGACAGCACAAGAGACCCAGTACTTC
CASSWTAQETQYF
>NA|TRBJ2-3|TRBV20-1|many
TGCAGCCTCTTGGACTCCCTAAAGGATACGCAGTATTTT
CSLLDSLKDTQYF
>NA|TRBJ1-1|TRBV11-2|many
TGTGCCAGCAGCTTACATGGGACGGTTGAAGCTTTCTTT
CASSLHGTVEAFF
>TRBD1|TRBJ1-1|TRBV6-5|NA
TGTGCCACTGAGGGGGCGGTGGACACTGAAGCTTTCTTT
CATEGAVDTEAFF
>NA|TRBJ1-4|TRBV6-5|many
TGTGCCAGCAGTTACTCGTTTGGGATTTCGGAAAAACTGTTTTTT
CASSYSFGISEKLFF
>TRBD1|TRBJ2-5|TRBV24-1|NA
TGTGCCACCAGTGATTTGGGGACAGGGGGCAGGGAGACCCAGTACTTC
CATSDLGTGGRETQYF
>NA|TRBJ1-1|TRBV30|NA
TGTGCCTGGAGACGGACAGTGAACACTGAAGCTTTCTTT
CAWRRTVNTEAFF